Listed below are T cell receptor beta chains from one sample, sequenced in a study of T cells in Graves' hyperthyroidism and ophthalmopathy. TCRdb passed the multiplex PCR reads through MiXCR, listing each CDR3 protein once. The sample lists roughly 300,000 distinct CDR3 sequences; over 15% were seen once. Material: blood. These receptor sequences come from a woman in her 50s with Graves' hyperthyroidism. Both conserved end residues are part of each CDR3. The D gene is left open where the match is weak. Clone sizes are given selectively: once, few, many, or a class where the clone is expanded.

J gene,V gene,clone size,D gene,CDR3 protein,CDR3 DNA
TRBJ2-6,TRBV18,few,NA,CASFGARSGANVLTF,TGTGCCAGCTTTGGGGCCCGCTCTGGGGCCAACGTCCTGACTTTC
TRBJ2-2,TRBV2,many,NA,CASIRTENTGELFF,TGTGCCAGCATTAGGACAGAGAACACCGGGGAGCTGTTTTTT
TRBJ2-7,TRBV5-1,many,NA,CASSQLGEQYF,TGCGCCAGCAGCCAGTTGGGGGAGCAGTACTTC
TRBJ1-1,TRBV2,NA,NA,CADKVLGEAFF,TGTGCAGACAAAGTTTTGGGTGAAGCTTTCTTT
TRBJ1-3,TRBV19,NA,NA,CASSIDSFSGNTIYF,TGTGCCAGTAGTATCGACAGCTTCTCTGGAAACACCATATATTTT
TRBJ2-2,TRBV18,NA,NA,CASSPPSSLNTGELFF,TGTGCCAGCTCACCACCGAGCAGCCTGAACACCGGGGAGCTGTTTTTT
TRBJ1-2,TRBV12-3/TRBV12-4,NA,NA,CASSFGPLENTF,TGTGCCAGCAGTTTCGGCCCCTTAGAGAACACCTTC
TRBJ2-1,TRBV20-1,NA,TRBD2,CSARDAGTSGSNEQFF,TGCAGTGCTAGAGATGCTGGGACTAGCGGGAGTAATGAGCAGTTCTTC
TRBJ2-3,TRBV12-3/TRBV12-4,many,TRBD2,CASSSVGSGRRADTQYF,TGTGCCAGCAGTTCCGTGGGTAGCGGGAGAAGGGCAGATACGCAGTATTTT
TRBJ1-2,TRBV27,many,TRBD1,CASSLDRGVGGYTF,TGTGCCAGCAGTTTGGACAGGGGTGTAGGTGGCTACACCTTC
TRBJ1-2,TRBV7-9,NA,TRBD1,CASSPEEGGGYGYTF,TGTGCCAGCAGCCCCGAGGAAGGGGGCGGCTATGGCTACACCTTC
TRBJ1-5,TRBV20-1,many,NA,CSARQGPFRNQPQHF,TGCAGTGCTAGACAGGGACCCTTTCGCAATCAGCCCCAGCATTTT
TRBJ2-3,TRBV11-2,many,NA,CASSTGTETSTDTQYF,TGTGCCAGCAGCACAGGGACGGAGACGAGCACAGATACGCAGTATTTT
TRBJ1-1,TRBV12-3/TRBV12-4,many,TRBD1,CASSQGDMNTEAFF,TGTGCCAGCAGCCAGGGGGATATGAACACTGAAGCTTTCTTT
TRBJ1-2,TRBV7-9,few,NA,CASSGELGSYGYTF,TGTGCCAGCAGCGGCGAGCTTGGTAGCTATGGCTACACCTTC
TRBJ1-4,TRBV5-1,few,TRBD1,CASSSSGTVNEKLFF,TGCGCCAGCAGCTCCTCCGGGACAGTGAATGAAAAACTGTTTTTT
TRBJ2-7,TRBV5-1,many,NA,CASSGSELALEQYF,TGCGCCAGCAGTGGATCGGAACTCGCCTTGGAGCAGTACTTC
TRBJ1-6,TRBV7-6,NA,TRBD1,CASSWGQGQNNSPLHF,TGTGCCAGCAGCTGGGGACAGGGCCAGAATAATTCACCCCTCCACTTT
TRBJ2-2,TRBV25-1,NA,TRBD2,CASSAFGGSNTGELFF,TGTGCCAGCAGTGCGTTCGGGGGGTCGAACACCGGGGAGCTGTTTTTT
TRBJ2-7,TRBV28,many,NA,CASSLGRSHEQYF,TGTGCCAGCAGTTTGGGGCGGAGTCACGAGCAGTACTTC
TRBJ1-1,TRBV3-1,many,NA,CASSPYRTSEAFF,TGTGCCAGCAGCCCGTACAGAACGAGTGAAGCTTTCTTT
TRBJ2-3,TRBV11-2,few,TRBD2,CASSYGTSGVGWRTDTQYF,TGTGCCAGCAGTTACGGGACTAGCGGGGTAGGATGGAGGACAGATACGCAGTATTTT
TRBJ1-2,TRBV18,many,TRBD1,CASSPGTVNYGYTF,TGTGCCAGCTCACCCGGGACAGTTAACTATGGCTACACCTTC
TRBJ1-5,TRBV4-1,NA,TRBD1,CASSQYPGQGQGNQPQHF,TGCGCCAGCAGCCAATATCCGGGACAGGGGCAGGGAAATCAGCCCCAGCATTTT
TRBJ2-1,TRBV20-1,NA,TRBD1,CSAADRGGTSPIREQFF,TGCAGTGCCGCCGACAGGGGTGGTACTAGCCCAATTAGGGAGCAGTTCTTC
TRBJ2-5,TRBV3-1,many,NA,CASSPRVWTTSEETQYF,TGTGCCAGCAGCCCCCGGGTTTGGACAACCTCCGAAGAGACCCAGTACTTC
TRBJ2-2,TRBV9,NA,NA,CASSVDSGGLTGELFF,TGTGCCAGCAGCGTAGATTCTGGCGGCCTCACCGGGGAGCTGTTTTTT
TRBJ2-1,TRBV5-1,NA,TRBD1,CASSLAIDRAHNEQFF,TGTGCCAGCAGCTTGGCGATCGACAGGGCCCACAATGAGCAGTTCTTC
TRBJ1-2,TRBV20-1,NA,NA,CRADTGADGYTF,TGCAGGGCGGACACAGGAGCTGATGGCTACACCTTC
TRBJ2-2,TRBV10-3,few,NA,CAISDLTGELFF,TGTGCCATCAGTGATCTAACCGGGGAGCTGTTTTTT
TRBJ2-5,TRBV27,NA,NA,CASTKAGTQYF,TGTGCCAGCACTAAAGCGGGGACCCAGTACTTC
TRBJ1-1,TRBV30,many,NA,CASLRVWLEDTEAFF,TGTGCCTCCCTGAGAGTGTGGTTAGAGGACACTGAAGCTTTCTTT
TRBJ1-5,TRBV20-1,NA,NA,CSASSPPDPSNQPQHF,TGCAGTGCTAGTTCTCCCCCGGATCCCAGCAATCAGCCCCAGCATTTT
TRBJ1-1,TRBV29-1,once,TRBD1,CSVEEMTGTEAFF,TGCAGCGTTGAAGAGATGACAGGGACTGAAGCTTTCTTT
TRBJ1-4,TRBV6-1,NA,NA,CASGPTYLFRGEKLFF,TGTGCCAGCGGACCGACCTACCTATTTAGGGGTGAAAAACTGTTTTTT
TRBJ2-3,TRBV6-2/TRBV6-3,once,NA,CASSLLDGTTDTRYF,TGTGCCAGCAGCCTTCTCGACGGAACCACAGATACGCGGTATTTT
TRBJ1-1,TRBV28,many,NA,CASSPMAGKSTEAFF,TGTGCCAGCAGCCCGATGGCAGGCAAGAGCACTGAAGCTTTCTTT
TRBJ2-1,TRBV5-1,many,TRBD2,CASSLLAGGYNEQFF,TGCGCCAGCAGCTTGCTAGCGGGGGGTTACAATGAGCAGTTCTTC
TRBJ2-6,TRBV2,many,NA,CAINEWGASGANVLTF,TGTGCCATCAATGAGTGGGGCGCCTCTGGGGCCAACGTCCTGACTTTC
TRBJ1-4,TRBV18,NA,NA,CASSSQAYRVTTNEKLLF,TGTGCCAGCTCATCCCAAGCCTACAGGGTTACCACTAATGAAAAACTGCTTTTT
TRBJ2-1,TRBV18,many,NA,CASSRDNEQFF,TGTGCCAGCTCGCGCGACAATGAGCAGTTCTTC
TRBJ2-5,TRBV13,NA,NA,CASSLEGGGTQYF,TGTGCCAGCAGCTTGGAAGGGGGTGGGACCCAGTACTTC
TRBJ1-1,TRBV7-9,few,NA,CASSLVISTGNTEAFF,TGTGCCAGCAGCTTAGTTATCTCGACGGGGAACACTGAAGCTTTCTTT
TRBJ2-2,TRBV9,few,TRBD2,CASSGGGTVNSGELFF,TGTGCCAGCAGCGGGGGAGGGACGGTGAACAGTGGGGAGCTGTTTTTT
TRBJ2-5,TRBV2,NA,NA,CASSTSPPQETQYF,TGTGCCAGCAGTACCAGCCCCCCGCAAGAGACCCAGTACTTC
TRBJ1-4,TRBV2,NA,NA,CASSVGGLMMGKLFF,TGTGCCAGCAGTGTCGGCGGATTAATGATGGGGAAACTGTTTTTT
TRBJ1-1,TRBV28,many,TRBD1,CASQSGGTGVTAEAFF,TGTGCCAGCCAAAGTGGGGGAACAGGGGTGACAGCTGAAGCTTTCTTT
TRBJ1-6,TRBV2,NA,NA,CASSEPLRGALAENSPLHF,TGTGCCAGCAGTGAACCCCTTAGGGGGGCGCTAGCTGAGAATTCACCCCTCCACTTT
TRBJ2-7,TRBV6-2/TRBV6-3,NA,NA,CASSNTQGISYEQYF,TGTGCCAGCAGCAACACCCAGGGGATCTCCTACGAGCAGTACTTC
TRBJ2-2,TRBV6-1,few,NA,CASTQAGELFF,TGTGCCAGCACTCAGGCCGGGGAGCTGTTTTTT
TRBJ2-5,TRBV5-1,NA,NA,CASSLFEGGETQYF,TGCGCCAGCAGCTTGTTTGAGGGAGGAGAGACCCAGTACTTC
TRBJ2-7,TRBV30,NA,NA,CAWGKAYEQYF,TGTGCCTGGGGGAAGGCCTACGAGCAGTACTTC
TRBJ2-5,TRBV20-1,NA,NA,CSARQVLGVETQYF,TGCAGTGCTAGACAGGTCTTGGGGGTGGAGACCCAGTACTTC
TRBJ2-3,TRBV7-6,few,NA,CATSASLRPDTQYF,TGTGCCACCTCGGCGTCCTTAAGACCAGATACGCAGTATTTT
TRBJ2-1,TRBV6-1,NA,NA,CSLGDGNEQFF,TGTTCCCTCGGAGATGGGAATGAGCAGTTCTTC
TRBJ1-1,TRBV12-3/TRBV12-4,many,TRBD1,CASSSGTGPRTEAFF,TGTGCCAGCAGTTCCGGGACAGGGCCGAGGACTGAAGCTTTCTTT